Following are 24 T cell receptor beta chains from one sample sequenced in a study of blood T cell repertoires in COVID-19. Sequencing used immunoSEQ multiplex PCR; TCRdb keeps in-frame clones, though not all of them. The table lists 180,000 or so clones, 70% to 90% of them singletons. The sequencing sample was made of peripheral blood. These receptors were obtained from a woman of 80 years or more in a cohort sampled during active or convalescent COVID-19.

V gene TRBV29-1 combines with J gene TRBJ1-1; 9 bases align to TRBD1. There are 13 residues in the CDR3. Germline V gene lookup returns CDR1 SQVTM and CDR2 ANQGSEA. Trimming at V came to 2 bases and at J to 6 bases, leaving 4 bases not matched to a gene. This CDR3 is CSVERTGEAEAFF. CDR3 bases: TGCAGCGTTGAAAGGACAGGGGAGGCTGAAGCTTTCTTT.

The table lists this clone with a few counts. V and J are TRBV28 and TRBJ2-1; 8 positions agree with TRBD2. The CDR3 contains 16 residues. Germline V gene data show CDR1 as MDHEN and CDR2 as SYDVKM. Germline trimming cut 5 bases from V and 4 bases from J; bases unmatched to any gene: 10. The CDR3 nucleotides read TGTGCCAGCAGTCCCGGGAGGGGGTTTCCTTACAATGAGCAGTTCTTC. Translation gives CASSPGRGFPYNEQFF.

In its sample, this clone was seen once. The genes are TRBV11-3 and TRBJ1-3; 10 bases align to TRBD1. The CDR3 is 17 amino acids. Germline values: CDR1 SGHNT, CDR2 YENEEA. V shed 2 bases and J 2 bases; nucleotides not matched to a gene: 6. CDR3 sequence: CASSLTGTGVPGNTIYF. The CDR3 DNA sequence: TGTGCCAGCAGCTTAACCGGGACAGGGGTCCCTGGAAACACCATATATTTT.

V and J are TRBV5-6 and TRBJ2-7; possible D gene TRBD1, 6 bases. Trimming stripped 5 bases from V and 3 bases from J, with 12 bases between. Per the germline V gene, CDR1 is SGHDT and CDR2 is YYEEEE. This CDR3 is 13 amino acids long. CDR3 nucleotide sequence: TGTGCCAGCAGTTCCACAGGGAACTACGAGCAGTACTTC. Amino acids: CASSSTGNYEQYF.

The chain employs TRBV4-1 and TRBJ2-1; 7 bases match TRBD2. V shed 2 bases, J shed 5 bases, and the junction held 6 bases outside the gene matches. Germline V CDR1 and CDR2: MGHRA, YSYEKL. The length of the CDR3 is 15 residues. This CDR3 is CASSQKGTKNNEQFF. CDR3 sequence (DNA): TGCGCCAGCAGCCAAAAAGGGACTAAGAACAATGAGCAGTTCTTC.

The CDR3 DNA reads TGCGCCAGCAGCCATTACGGCGACAATGGCTACACCTTC. Amino acids: CASSHYGDNGYTF. V and J are TRBV4-1 and TRBJ1-2; D uncertain. The CDR3 consists of 13 residues. V was trimmed by 3 bases and J by 6 bases, leaving 11 bases between them. CDR1 is MGHRA and CDR2 is YSYEKL in the germline V gene.

The rearrangement links TRBV4-1 to TRBJ2-3; TRBD1 matches 10 bases. Germline values: CDR1 MGHRA, CDR2 YSYEKL. V shed 4 bases, J shed 11 bases, and the junction held 3 bases outside the gene matches. The CDR3 has 12 residues. The CDR3: CASSPGTGVQYF. CDR3 sequence (DNA): TGCGCCAGCAGCCCTGGGACAGGGGTGCAGTATTTT.

The rearrangement joins TRBV7-2 to TRBJ2-2; 7 bases map to TRBD1. This CDR3 has 15 amino acids. In germline, CDR1 is SGHTA, CDR2 FQGNSA. J lost 0 bases, V lost 6 bases, and 4 bases had no gene match. The CDR3 is CASSSGGANTGELFF. The CDR3 DNA follows: TGTGCCAGCAGTTCAGGGGGTGCGAACACCGGGGAGCTGTTTTTT. The whole variable domain, remainder taken from reference TRBV7-2 and TRBJ2-2, is GAGVSQSPSNKVTEKGKDVELRCDPISGHTALYWYRQSLGQGLEFLIYFQGNSAPDKSGLPSDRFSAERTGGSVSTLTIQRTQQEDSAVYLCASSSGGANTGELFFGEGSRLTVL.

This clone was picked up a small number of times. This chain uses TRBV13 with TRBJ2-2; 7 bases map to TRBD2. V trimming: 3 bases; J trimming: 6 bases; junction bases outside the gene matches: 1. The germline gives CDR1 PRHDT, CDR2 FYEKMQ (reference sequence). The CDR3 spans 13 residues. The CDR3 nucleotides are TGTGCCAGCAGCTTCGGGGGGTCCGGGGAGCTGTTTTTT. Translation gives CASSFGGSGELFF.

The V gene is TRBV6-2 or TRBV6-3, the J gene TRBJ2-7; TRBD1 agrees at 9 bases. CDR3 length: 16 amino acids. CDR1 and CDR2 (germline): MNHEY, SVGEGT. V shed 6 bases, J shed 3 bases, and the junction held 12 bases outside the gene matches. CDR3 sequence reads: CASSNAGTGWGYEQYF. For the CDR3, the DNA is TGTGCCAGCAGCAACGCCGGGACAGGGTGGGGCTACGAGCAGTACTTC.

This clone has just one count. This rearrangement joins TRBV2 to TRBJ1-1; the D gene is possibly TRBD1 (5 bases). The V and J ends lost 5 bases and 0 bases respectively, with 10 bases between them. The CDR3 sequence is 14 residues long. The germline gives CDR1 SNHLY, CDR2 FYNNEI. The CDR3: CASSPDTLNTEAFF. DNA of the CDR3: TGTGCCAGCAGTCCGGACACCCTGAACACTGAAGCTTTCTTT.

This rearrangement joins TRBV5-6 to TRBJ2-4; possibly TRBD1 for D (5 bases). The germline V gene has CDR1 SGHDT and CDR2 YYEEEE. The CDR3 runs 15 residues. V was trimmed by 3 bases and J by 1 base, leaving 11 bases between them. The CDR3 spells CASSSIKGAKNIQYF. CDR3 sequence (DNA): TGTGCCAGCAGCTCCATTAAGGGGGCCAAAAACATTCAGTACTTC.

The chain recombines TRBV2 with TRBJ2-1, with D unclear. Trimming removed 7 bases at V and 6 bases at J, with 7 bases between. The CDR3 has 11 amino acids. Looked up from germline, CDR1 is SNHLY and CDR2 is FYNNEI. DNA for the CDR3: TGTGCCAGCAATAACGGCAATGAGCAGTTCTTC. It specifies CASNNGNEQFF.

This rearrangement joins TRBV4-1 to TRBJ2-2; 9 bases align to TRBD1. Trimming at V came to 2 bases and at J to 6 bases, leaving 10 bases not matched to a gene. The germline CDR1 and CDR2 sequences are MGHRA and YSYEKL. This CDR3 is 17 amino acids long. The CDR3 DNA reads TGCGCCAGCAGCCAACCATCGGGACAGGGTTTGGCCGGGGAGCTGTTTTTT. Translating it yields CASSQPSGQGLAGELFF.

The chain couples TRBV18 to TRBJ1-2; no firm D call. Germline-derived CDR1 and CDR2 are KGHSH and LQKENI. V was pared by 0 bases and J by 5 bases, with 13 bases between. The CDR3 covers 15 residues. CDR3 sequence reads: CASSPPGGFEYGYTF. In DNA, the CDR3 is TGTGCCAGCTCACCACCGGGAGGGTTCGAGTATGGCTACACCTTC.

The sample holds one count of this clone. The genes are TRBV9 and TRBJ2-1; D is unresolved. V lost 4 bases and J lost 3, with 11 bases in between. CDR1 is SGDLS, CDR2 YYNGEE, per germline. The CDR3 covers 14 residues. The CDR3 DNA reads as TGTGCCAGCAGCTCCCTCCACTACTACAATGAGCAGTTCTTC. Amino acid sequence: CASSSLHYYNEQFF.

This clone was detected once. V gene TRBV9 combines with J gene TRBJ1-3; tentative D call: TRBD1 (5 bases). With 3 bases removed from V and 4 bases from J, the gap between germline ends came to 20 bases. The CDR3 sequence is 17 residues long. Germline CDR1 SGDLS, CDR2 YYNGEE. In DNA form, the CDR3 reads TGTGCCAGCAGCGCTAACCCATGGGCAGGGAGGGGAAACACCATATATTTT. Translating it yields CASSANPWAGRGNTIYF.

The V gene is TRBV5-4, the J gene TRBJ1-1; D perhaps matches TRBD1 (5 bases). CDR1 and CDR2 from the germline V gene are SGHNT and YYREEE (reference sequence). The V and J ends lost 4 bases and 4 bases respectively, with 14 bases between them. This CDR3 is built from 14 residues. CDR3 DNA: TGTGCCAGCAGCCCGAGGGGCGGGGTCACTGAAGCTTTCTTT. Translated, it gives CASSPRGGVTEAFF. Filled out from reference TRBV5-4 and TRBJ1-1, the complete variable domain reads ETGVTQSPTHLIKTRGQQVTLRCSSQSGHNTVSWYQQALGQGPQFIFQYYREEENGRGNFPPRFSGLQFPNYSSELNVNALELDDSALYLCASSPRGGVTEAFFGQGTRLTVV.

The chain joins TRBV19 to TRBJ1-1; 7 bases line up with TRBD1. Germline-derived CDR1 and CDR2 are LNHDA and SQIVND (reference sequence). The CDR3 runs 16 residues. With 4 bases clipped from V and 2 bases from J, the junction kept 10 bases outside the gene matches. The CDR3 region is CASSTIKTGINTEAFF. The CDR3 coding sequence is TGTGCCAGTAGTACCATCAAGACAGGGATAAACACTGAAGCTTTCTTT.

V and J are TRBV5-1 and TRBJ2-2, with 12 bases aligning to TRBD2. V lost 4 bases to trimming and J lost 2 bases; unmatched junction nucleotides: 6. Germline CDR1 SGHRS, CDR2 YFSETQ. CDR3 size: 17 residues. CDR3 loop: CASSLGLAGLNTGELFF. For the CDR3, the DNA is TGCGCCAGCAGCCTTGGACTAGCGGGATTAAACACCGGGGAGCTGTTTTTT.

This chain uses TRBV7-2 with TRBJ1-2; the match to TRBD1 covers 8 bases. Germline V gene data show CDR1 as SGHTA and CDR2 as FQGNSA. This CDR3 spans 13 amino acids. Trimming at V came to 5 bases and at J to 8 bases, leaving 7 bases not matched to a gene. CDR3 in amino acids: CASSPDREGGYTF. The CDR3 nucleotides read TGTGCCAGCAGCCCGGACAGGGAAGGAGGCTACACCTTC. The complete variable domain, with remaining parts taken from reference TRBV7-2 and TRBJ1-2, reads GAGVSQSPSNKVTEKGKDVELRCDPISGHTALYWYRQSLGQGLEFLIYFQGNSAPDKSGLPSDRFSAERTGGSVSTLTIQRTQQEDSAVYLCASSPDREGGYTFGSGTRLTVV.

The chain joins TRBV7-9 to TRBJ2-5, with 7 bases identical to TRBD1. Trimming at V came to 8 bases and at J to 2 bases, leaving 8 bases not matched to a gene. The CDR3 extends over 14 amino acids. Germline V gene lookup returns CDR1 SEHNR and CDR2 FQNEAQ (reference sequence). CDR3 sequence (DNA): TGTGCCAGCTCAACGGGACAGCGGCAAGAGACCCAGTACTTC. This sequence encodes CASSTGQRQETQYF.

The CDR3 DNA is TGTGCCACCAGCAGAGGGAACACCGGGACAGGGTACAATCAGCCCCAGCATTTT. Its translation is CATSRGNTGTGYNQPQHF. The chain couples TRBV15 to TRBJ1-5, with TRBD1 matching over 9 bases. V lost 1 base to trimming and J lost 3 bases; unmatched junction nucleotides: 10. CDR3 size: 18 residues. CDR1 LNHNV and CDR2 YYDKDF come from the germline V gene (reference sequence).

This sequence joins TRBV3-1 (or the pseudogene TRBV3-2) and TRBJ2-1; a possible D gene is TRBD2 (6 bases). V lost 4 bases to trimming and J lost 0 bases, with 13 bases between them. The CDR3 length is 16 residues. The V gene's germline CDR1 is LGHDT and CDR2 YNNKEL (reference sequence). As DNA, the CDR3 is TGTGCCAGCAGCCTTTTTAGCGGATCCTCCTACAATGAGCAGTTCTTC. This codes for CASSLFSGSSYNEQFF.